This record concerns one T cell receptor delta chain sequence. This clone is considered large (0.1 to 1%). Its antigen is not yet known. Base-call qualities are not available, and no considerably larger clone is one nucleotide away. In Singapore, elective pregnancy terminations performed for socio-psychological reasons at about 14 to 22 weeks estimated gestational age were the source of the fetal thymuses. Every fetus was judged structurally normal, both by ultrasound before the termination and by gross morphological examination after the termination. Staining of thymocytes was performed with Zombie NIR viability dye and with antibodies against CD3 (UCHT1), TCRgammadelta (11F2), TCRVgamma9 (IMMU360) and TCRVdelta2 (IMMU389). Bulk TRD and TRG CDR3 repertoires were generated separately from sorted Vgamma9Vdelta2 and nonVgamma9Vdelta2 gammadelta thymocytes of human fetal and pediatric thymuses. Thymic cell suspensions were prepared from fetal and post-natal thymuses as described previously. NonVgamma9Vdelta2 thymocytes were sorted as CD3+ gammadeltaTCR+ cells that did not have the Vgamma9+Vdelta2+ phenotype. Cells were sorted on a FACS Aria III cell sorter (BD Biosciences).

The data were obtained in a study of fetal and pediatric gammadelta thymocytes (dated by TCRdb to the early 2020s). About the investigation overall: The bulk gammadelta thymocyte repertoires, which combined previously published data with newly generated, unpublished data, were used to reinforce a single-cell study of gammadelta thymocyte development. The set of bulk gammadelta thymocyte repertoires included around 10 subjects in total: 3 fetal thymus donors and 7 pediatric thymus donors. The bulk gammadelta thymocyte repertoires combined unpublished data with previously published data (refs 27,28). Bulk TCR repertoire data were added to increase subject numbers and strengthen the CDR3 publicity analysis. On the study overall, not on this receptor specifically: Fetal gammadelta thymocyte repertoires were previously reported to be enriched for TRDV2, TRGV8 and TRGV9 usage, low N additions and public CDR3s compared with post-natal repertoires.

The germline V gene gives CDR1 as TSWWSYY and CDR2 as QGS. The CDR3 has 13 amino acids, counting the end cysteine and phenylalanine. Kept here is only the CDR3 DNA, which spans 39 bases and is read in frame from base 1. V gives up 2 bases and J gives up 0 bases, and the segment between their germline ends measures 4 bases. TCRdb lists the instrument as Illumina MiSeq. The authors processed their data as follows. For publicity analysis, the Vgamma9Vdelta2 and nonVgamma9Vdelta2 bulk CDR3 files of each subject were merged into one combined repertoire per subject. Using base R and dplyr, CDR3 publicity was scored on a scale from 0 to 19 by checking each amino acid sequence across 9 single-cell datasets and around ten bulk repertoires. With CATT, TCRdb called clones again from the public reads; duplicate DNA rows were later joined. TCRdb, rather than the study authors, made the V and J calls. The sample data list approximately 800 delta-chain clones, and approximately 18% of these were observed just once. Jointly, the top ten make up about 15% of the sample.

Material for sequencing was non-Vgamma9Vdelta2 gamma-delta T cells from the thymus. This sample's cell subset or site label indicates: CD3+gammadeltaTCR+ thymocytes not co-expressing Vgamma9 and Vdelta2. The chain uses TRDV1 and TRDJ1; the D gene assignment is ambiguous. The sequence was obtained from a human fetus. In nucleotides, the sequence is TGTGCTCTTGGGGAATACTACACCGATAAACTCATCTTT. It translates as CALGEYYTDKLIF.